This T cell receptor (beta chain) originates from a study of shared clonotypes between healthy human individuals. At the level of the study: In total, the donors were two women and a few men aged 18 to 49. Overall study findings and caveats: What rarefaction showed was incomplete sorted-subset sequencing despite large depth.

To note about this clone: The antigen is unknown.

V lost 3 bases to trimming and J lost 2 bases, with 15 bases between them. The CDR3 has 15 residues. The germline V gene encodes CDR1 GTSNPN and CDR2 SVGIG (reference sequence). Sequencing used immunoSEQ multiplex PCR; TCRdb keeps in-frame clones, though not all of them. The table includes about 980,000 clones, approximately 80% detected once. The clonotype was recovered from a man between 18 and 35 years old in good health. The source material was memory CD4+ T cells sorted from blood. Subset described: CD45RA-negative fraction. This chain joins TRBV30 and TRBJ2-3, with D possibly being TRBD1 (6 bases). The CDR3 is CAWSLAQGPTDTQYF. The DNA for the CDR3 is TGTGCCTGGAGCCTCGCACAGGGTCCCACAGATACGCAGTATTTT.